This T cell receptor (beta chain) came from a study of early T cells in non-severe SARS-CoV-2 infection. Study at large: Sequencing targeted bulk RNA from unsorted whole blood, leaving chains unpaired.

In the library, individual cDNA molecules carried attached unique molecular identifiers. TCRdb re-derived calls from the 5' RACE reads in MiXCR, one entry per CDR3 protein. Among 60,000 or so distinct CDR3 sequences listed, less than 11% were seen once. This CDR3 region has 15 residues. V was shortened by 0 bases and J by 3 bases, with 10 bases between the two germline ends. Looked up from germline, CDR1 is SGDLS and CDR2 is YYNGEE. The V gene is TRBV9, the J gene TRBJ2-1; D is possibly TRBD2 (6 bases). Material: whole blood. The TCR was taken from an adult who was a healthcare worker with PCR-confirmed SARS-CoV-2 infection or an uninfected control (not recorded which). CDR3 sequence: CASSVDGGNYNEQFF. The CDR3, as DNA: TGTGCCAGCAGCGTAGACGGAGGGAACTACAATGAGCAGTTCTTC.